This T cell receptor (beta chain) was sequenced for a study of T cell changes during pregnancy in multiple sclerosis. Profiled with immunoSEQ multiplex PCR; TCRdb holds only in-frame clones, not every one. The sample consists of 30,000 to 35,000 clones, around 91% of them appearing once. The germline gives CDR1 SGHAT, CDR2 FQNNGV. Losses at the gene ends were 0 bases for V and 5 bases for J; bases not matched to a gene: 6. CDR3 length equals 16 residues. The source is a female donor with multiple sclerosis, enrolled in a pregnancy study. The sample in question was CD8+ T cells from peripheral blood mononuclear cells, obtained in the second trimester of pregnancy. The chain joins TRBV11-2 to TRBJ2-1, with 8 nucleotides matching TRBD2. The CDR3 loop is CASSLDTGGNHNEQFF. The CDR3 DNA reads TGTGCCAGCAGCTTAGATACGGGAGGGAACCACAATGAGCAGTTCTTC.